Detailed here is one T cell receptor (beta chain). The junction does not match germline at one end; this may be a read error. This specimen comes from a study of blood T cells in healthy people across ages. Alongside a J-beta primer mix, a sample-barcoded 5' primer served in a second PCR lasting about 6 to 11 cycles. TCRdb processed the 5' RACE reads anew with MiXCR; each CDR3 protein has one entry. The table records some 1.5 million distinct CDR3 sequences, approximately 30% of them present only once. From germline, CDR1 is SGDLS and CDR2 YYNGEE. This CDR3 has 13 amino acids. The TCR comes from a woman aged 30 to 39 in good health. The chain couples TRBV9 to TRBJ2-7; D remains unclear. The sequenced sample was blood. The DNA for the CDR3 is TGTGCCGGCAGCTCCCCGGCGCACTACGAGCAGTACTTC. It translates to CAGSSPAHYEQYF.